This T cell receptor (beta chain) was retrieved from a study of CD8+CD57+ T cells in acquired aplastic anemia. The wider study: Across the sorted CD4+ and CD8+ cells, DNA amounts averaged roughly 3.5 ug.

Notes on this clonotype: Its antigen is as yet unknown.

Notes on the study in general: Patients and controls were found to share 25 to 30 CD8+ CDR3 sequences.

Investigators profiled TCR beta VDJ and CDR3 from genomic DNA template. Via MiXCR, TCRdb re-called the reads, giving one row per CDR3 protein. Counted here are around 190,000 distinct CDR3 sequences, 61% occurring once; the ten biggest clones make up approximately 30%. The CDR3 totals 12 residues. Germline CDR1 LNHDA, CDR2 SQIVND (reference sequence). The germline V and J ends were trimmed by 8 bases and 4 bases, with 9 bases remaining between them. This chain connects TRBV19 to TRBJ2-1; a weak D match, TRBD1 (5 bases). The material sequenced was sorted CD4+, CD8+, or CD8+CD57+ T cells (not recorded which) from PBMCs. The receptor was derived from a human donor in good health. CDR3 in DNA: TGTGCCAGTGCTGACAGATACAATGAGCAGTTCTTC. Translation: CASADRYNEQFF.